This is a list of T cell receptor beta chains from one sample in a study of cytomegalovirus exposure and HLA in healthy donors. Repertoires were generated with immunoSEQ multiplex PCR, while TCRdb's copy carries only in-frame clones and drops some. The data contain roughly 100,000 clones, 70% of them singletons. The sequenced material came from PBMCs. The receptors were gathered from a man aged 35 to 55 in good health and CMV-seropositive. CDR3s include the opening cysteine and the closing phenylalanine or tryptophan. D genes are given only for firm matches. A clone size is listed for some rows: how often the clone was seen (once, few, many), or a class if it is expanded.

TRBJ1-2 TRBV28 TRBD1 - TGTGCCAGCAGCTTTACAGGGGAGGATGGCTACACCTTC CASSFTGEDGYTF
TRBJ1-2 TRBV29-1 - - TGCAGCTTACAGGATCTGGGGAAGAACTATGGCTACACCTTC CSLQDLGKNYGYTF
TRBJ1-6 TRBV4-1 TRBD1 - TGCGCCAGCAGCATCCCTCCGGGACAGCTTAATTCACCCCTCCACTTT CASSIPPGQLNSPLHF
TRBJ2-1 TRBV9 TRBD2 - TGTGCCAGCAGCGTAGAAATAGCGGGAGTCAATGAGCGGTTCTTC CASSVEIAGVNERFF
TRBJ1-4 TRBV28 - - TGTGCCAGCAGCCTGGGAGGAGAGGGAAAACTGTTTTTT CASSLGGEGKLFF
TRBJ1-3 TRBV28 - few TGTGCCAGCAGTCAATATTGGACAGACTCTGGAAACACCATATATTTT CASSQYWTDSGNTIYF
TRBJ2-6 TRBV19 - - TGTGCCAGTAGTATACAGGGTTCTGGGGCCAACGTCCTGACTTTC CASSIQGSGANVLTF
TRBJ1-1 TRBV19 - - TGTGCCAGTAGTCGCAAACCCCGGGGGAACACTGAAGCTTTCTTT CASSRKPRGNTEAFF
TRBJ1-4 TRBV6-1 TRBD1 - TGTGCCAGCAGTGAAGGTTGGACAGGGGGCAGCGAAAAACTGTTTTTT CASSEGWTGGSEKLFF
TRBJ2-6 TRBV9 TRBD1 - TGTGCCAGCAGCCAGGACAGGATCTCTGGGGCCAACGTCCTGACTTTC CASSQDRISGANVLTF
TRBJ1-3 TRBV28 TRBD1 - TGTGCCAGCAGTTCCTGGACAGGGGGTTCTGGAAACACCATATATTTT CASSSWTGGSGNTIYF
TRBJ1-2 TRBV13 - few TGTGCCAGCAGCTTAGAAGGACAGATTAACTATGGCTACACCTTC CASSLEGQINYGYTF
TRBJ2-6 TRBV19 TRBD1 - TGTGCCAGTATGGATGACAGGGGGAGTTTATCTGGGGCCAACGTCCTGACTTTC CASMDDRGSLSGANVLTF
TRBJ2-7 TRBV27 - once TGTGCCAGCGGACTGTCGTGGGACTACGAGCAGTACTTC CASGLSWDYEQYF
TRBJ2-1 TRBV13 TRBD2 - TGTGCCAGCAGTTACCAACATAGCGGGGGCTCCTACAATGAGCAGTTCTTC CASSYQHSGGSYNEQFF
TRBJ2-7 TRBV10-3 - - TGTGCCATCAGTGAGTCGTTGACTTACTCCTACGAGCAGTACTTC CAISESLTYSYEQYF
TRBJ2-3 TRBV19 - few TGTGCCAGTAGTGTCTCAGGGTTTAGCACAGATACGCAGTATTTT CASSVSGFSTDTQYF
TRBJ2-1 TRBV5-1 TRBD2 once TGCGCCAGCAGCTTGCTAGCGGGAGGGCCCACCTACAATGAGCAGTTCTTC CASSLLAGGPTYNEQFF
TRBJ1-2 TRBV2 - - TGTGCCAGCAGTGATTTAGGGGGGGACTATGGCTACACCTTC CASSDLGGDYGYTF
TRBJ2-2 TRBV5-6 - - TGTGCCAGCAGCTTGAAGCCCTGGAACACCGGGGAGCTGTTTTTT CASSLKPWNTGELFF
TRBJ2-2 TRBV4-1 - - TGCGCCAGCCGGTTTGGGGCTGGCACCGGGGAGCTGTTTTTT CASRFGAGTGELFF
TRBJ1-2 TRBV6-5 TRBD1 - TGTGCCAGCAGTTCCACACAGGGGGCGTACTATGGCTACACCTTC CASSSTQGAYYGYTF
TRBJ1-2 TRBV6-6 - - TGTGCCAGCAGTAACCTTGTTAGCCGTAACTATGGCTACACCTTC CASSNLVSRNYGYTF
TRBJ1-2 TRBV29-1 - - TGCAGCGCATACAGGGTCGAATATGGCTACACCTTC CSAYRVEYGYTF
TRBJ1-5 TRBV6-6 - - TGTGCCAGCAGTTACGGCCAGGGCGAGAGACCCCAGCATTTT CASSYGQGERPQHF
TRBJ2-1 TRBV7-2 - once TGTGCCAGCAGCTTGAGCCCCTACAATGAGCAGTTCTTC CASSLSPYNEQFF